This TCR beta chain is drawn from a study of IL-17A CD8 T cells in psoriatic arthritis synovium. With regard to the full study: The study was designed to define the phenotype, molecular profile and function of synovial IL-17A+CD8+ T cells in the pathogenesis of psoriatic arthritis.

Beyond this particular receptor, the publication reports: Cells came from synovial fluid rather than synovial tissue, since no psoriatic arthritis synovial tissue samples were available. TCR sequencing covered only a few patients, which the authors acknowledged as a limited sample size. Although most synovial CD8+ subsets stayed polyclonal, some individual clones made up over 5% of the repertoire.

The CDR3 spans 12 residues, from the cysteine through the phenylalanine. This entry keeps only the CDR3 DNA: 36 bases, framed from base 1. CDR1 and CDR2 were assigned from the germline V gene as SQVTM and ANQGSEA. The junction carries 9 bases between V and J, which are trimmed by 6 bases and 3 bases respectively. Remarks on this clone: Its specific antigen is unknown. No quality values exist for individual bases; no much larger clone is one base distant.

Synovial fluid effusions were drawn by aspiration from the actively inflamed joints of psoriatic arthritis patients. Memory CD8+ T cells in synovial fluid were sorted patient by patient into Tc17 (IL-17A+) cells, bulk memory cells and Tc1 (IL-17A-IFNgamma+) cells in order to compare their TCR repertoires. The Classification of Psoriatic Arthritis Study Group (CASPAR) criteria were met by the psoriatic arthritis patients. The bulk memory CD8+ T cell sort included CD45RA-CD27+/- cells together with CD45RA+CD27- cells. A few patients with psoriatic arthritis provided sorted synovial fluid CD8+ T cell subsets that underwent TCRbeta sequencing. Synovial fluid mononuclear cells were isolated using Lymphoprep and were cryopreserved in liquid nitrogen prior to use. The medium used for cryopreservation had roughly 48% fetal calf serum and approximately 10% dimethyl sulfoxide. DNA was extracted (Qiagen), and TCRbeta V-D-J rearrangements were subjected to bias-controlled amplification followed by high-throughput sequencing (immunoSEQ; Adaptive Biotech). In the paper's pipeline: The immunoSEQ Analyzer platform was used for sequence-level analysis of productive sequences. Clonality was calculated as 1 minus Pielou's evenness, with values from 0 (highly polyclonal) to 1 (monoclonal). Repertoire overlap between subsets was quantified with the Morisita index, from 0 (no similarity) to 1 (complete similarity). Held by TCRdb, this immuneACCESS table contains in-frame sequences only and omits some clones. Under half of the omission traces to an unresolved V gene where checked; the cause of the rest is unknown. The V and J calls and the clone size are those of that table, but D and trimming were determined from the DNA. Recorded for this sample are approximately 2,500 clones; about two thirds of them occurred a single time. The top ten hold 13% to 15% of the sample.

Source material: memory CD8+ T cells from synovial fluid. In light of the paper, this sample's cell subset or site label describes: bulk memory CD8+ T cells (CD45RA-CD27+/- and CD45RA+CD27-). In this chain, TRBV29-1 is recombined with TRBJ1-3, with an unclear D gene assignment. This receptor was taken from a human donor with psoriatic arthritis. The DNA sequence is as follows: TGCAGCGTGTCGTATGGTGGAAACACCATATATTTT. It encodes CSVSYGGNTIYF. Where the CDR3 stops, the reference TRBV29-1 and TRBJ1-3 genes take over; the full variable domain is SAVISQKPSRDICQRGTSLTIQCQVDSQVTMMFWYRQQPGQSLTLIATANQGSEATYESGFVIDKFPISRPNLTFSTLTVSNMSPEDSSIYLCSVSYGGNTIYFGEGSWLTVV.